These 25 T cell receptor beta chains were sequenced from one sample in a study of shared clonotypes between healthy human individuals. As defined, naive CD8 cells were CD45RO-negative and positively selected for CCR7, with terminally differentiated effector memory CD45RA+ cells excluded. Sequencing used immunoSEQ multiplex PCR; TCRdb keeps in-frame clones, though not all of them. This sample has approximately 2,000,000 clones; just over 90% occur once, and the top ten carry less than 2%. Source material: naive CD8+ T cells from PBMCs. Receptor source: a man younger than 35 in good health. Some clones in this sample may be carry-over from other donors' samples.

The V and J genes are TRBV5-1 and TRBJ2-7; TRBD1 agrees at 7 bases. The CDR3 spans 14 residues. Germline trimming cut 0 bases from V and 5 bases from J; bases unmatched to any gene: 5. CDR1 and CDR2 from the germline V gene are SGHRS and YFSETQ. CDR3 coding DNA: TGCGCCAGCAGCTTGGAAGGGGGCTTGGACGAGCAGTACTTC. Translated: CASSLEGGLDEQYF.

The chain has TRBV27 and TRBJ1-5; 10 bases are a match to TRBD1. V trimming: 1 base; J trimming: 5 bases; junction bases outside the gene matches: 8. Germline V lookup: CDR1 MNHEY, CDR2 SMNVEV (reference sequence). The CDR3 contains 17 residues. CDR3 coding DNA: TGTGCCAGCAGTTTATACTCCGGGACAGGGGTCCATCAGCCCCAGCATTTT. Protein sequence: CASSLYSGTGVHQPQHF.

The chain uses TRBV27 and TRBJ1-4, with D unresolved. Germline CDR1 reads MNHEY; CDR2 reads SMNVEV (reference sequence). The CDR3 contains 14 residues. Deletions cut 6 bases from V and 10 bases from J, with 18 bases between. Here the CDR3 reads CASSGQRDRSKLFF. CDR3 nucleotides: TGTGCCAGCAGCGGGCAACGGGATAGGTCAAAACTGTTTTTT.

The V call is TRBV28, the J call TRBJ1-1, with a possible D match to TRBD1 (5 bases). The CDR3 spans 15 residues. V was pared by 5 bases and J by 4 bases, with 17 bases between. Germline V lookup: CDR1 MDHEN, CDR2 SYDVKM. The CDR3 nucleotides read TGTGCCAGCAGTCCAAGGATCCAGGGTATCACTGAAGCTTTCTTT. Amino acids: CASSPRIQGITEAFF. Using reference TRBV28 and TRBJ1-1 for the parts outside the CDR3, the full variable domain is DVKVTQSSRYLVKRTGEKVFLECVQDMDHENMFWYRQDPGLGLRLIYFSYDVKMKEKGDIPEGYSVSREKKERFSLILESASTNQTSMYLCASSPRIQGITEAFFGQGTRLTVV.

This chain joins TRBV11-2 and TRBJ2-7; 10 bases line up with TRBD2. The CDR3 totals 14 residues. The germline gives CDR1 SGHAT, CDR2 FQNNGV. V lost 4 bases, J lost 5 bases, and 5 bases stayed unmatched. As DNA, the CDR3 is TGTGCCAGCAGCTCTAGCGGGAGCGTCCACGAGCAGTACTTC. It codes for CASSSSGSVHEQYF. Full variable domain (outside the CDR3, taken from reference TRBV11-2 and TRBJ2-7): EAGVAQSPRYKIIEKRQSVAFWCNPISGHATLYWYQQILGQGPKLLIQFQNNGVVDDSQLPKDRFSAERLKGVDSTLKIQPAKLEDSAVYLCASSSSGSVHEQYFGPGTRLTVT.

CDR3 sequence reads: CSGQGGSNYGYTF. As DNA, the CDR3 is TGCAGCGGGCAAGGGGGATCTAACTATGGCTACACCTTC. The J gene is TRBJ1-2, the V gene TRBV29-1, with a tentative D call TRBD1 (6 bases). Trimming stripped 7 bases from V and 0 bases from J, with 12 bases between. The CDR3 has 13 amino acids. Germline CDR1 SQVTM, CDR2 ANQGSEA.

This rearrangement joins TRBV19 to TRBJ2-1; tentatively, D is TRBD2 (6 bases). Trimming removed 8 bases from V and 1 base from J, with 9 bases in between. Germline loops: CDR1 LNHDA, CDR2 SQIVND (reference sequence). There are 13 residues in the CDR3. The CDR3 here is CASRGRSYNEQFF. The DNA of the CDR3 is TGTGCCAGTCGGGGGAGGTCCTACAATGAGCAGTTCTTC.

J is TRBJ1-5 and V is TRBV19; 7 bases line up with TRBD1. The ends lost 6 bases at V and 4 bases at J; junction bases unmatched: 3. CDR1 is LNHDA, CDR2 SQIVND, per germline (reference sequence). The CDR3 loop spans 13 amino acids. The CDR3, as DNA: TGTGCCAGTAGCCTACAGGGGAATCAGCCCCAGCATTTT. It specifies CASSLQGNQPQHF.

The chain recombines TRBV19 with TRBJ2-1, with a possible D match to TRBD2 (6 bases). Germline V gene lookup returns CDR1 LNHDA and CDR2 SQIVND (reference sequence). Deletions cut 9 bases from V and 5 bases from J, with 14 bases between. The CDR3 runs to 13 residues. In nucleotides, the CDR3 is TGTGCCAGCTGGGGACTGCTCGACAATGAGCAGTTCTTC. Translating it yields CASWGLLDNEQFF.

This chain connects TRBV28 to TRBJ1-2; D not resolved. Trimming took 2 bases from V and 3 from J, leaving 10 bases between them. The CDR3 has 14 amino acids. Germline CDR1 MDHEN, CDR2 SYDVKM. The chain's CDR3 is CASSLRRPDYGYTF. CDR3 nucleotides: TGTGCCAGCAGTTTACGGAGACCGGACTATGGCTACACCTTC.

The chain joins TRBV28 to TRBJ1-1; D not certain. V was trimmed by 3 bases and J by 9 bases, leaving 14 bases between them. The CDR3 runs 13 residues. Germline values: CDR1 MDHEN, CDR2 SYDVKM. Here the CDR3 DNA reads TGTGCCAGCAGTTTTAACGATGGGCTCAAAGCTTTCTTT. This translates into CASSFNDGLKAFF.

The gene calls are TRBV7-9 and TRBJ1-1; TRBD1 agrees at 10 bases. There are 15 residues in the CDR3. Germline lookup yields CDR1 SEHNR and CDR2 FQNEAQ (reference sequence). V lost 4 bases to trimming and J lost 4 bases; unmatched junction nucleotides: 6. DNA for the CDR3: TGTGCCAGCAGCTCCCGGGACAGGGGCCTCACTGAAGCTTTCTTT. As protein: CASSSRDRGLTEAFF.

The chain employs TRBV27 and TRBJ1-2; D perhaps matches TRBD1 (6 bases). CDR1 and CDR2 (germline): MNHEY, SMNVEV (reference sequence). There are 14 residues in the CDR3. V lost 5 bases, J lost 3 bases, and 13 bases lay in between. The CDR3: CASSKGGAYYGYTF. CDR3 bases: TGTGCCAGCAGTAAAGGGGGGGCTTACTATGGCTACACCTTC.

The rearrangement uses TRBV10-3 and TRBJ1-5; D may be TRBD1 (5 bases). The CDR3 length is 15 residues. Trimming removed 1 base at V and 2 bases at J, with 9 bases between. Looked up from germline, CDR1 is ENHRY and CDR2 is SYGVKD. CDR3 protein: CAISELVGGNQPQHF. The CDR3 nucleotides read TGTGCCATCAGTGAGTTAGTGGGGGGCAATCAGCCCCAGCATTTT.

For this clone: Other DNA sequences of this sample code for an identical CDR3. The chain employs TRBV18 and TRBJ2-7, with 11 bases lining up with TRBD2. V gave up 3 bases and J gave up 4 bases; unmatched junction bases: 8. Per germline, CDR1 KGHSH and CDR2 LQKENI. The CDR3 consists of 16 residues. The CDR3 DNA follows: TGTGCCAGCTCACCTAAACTAGCGGGAGACCATTACGAGCAGTACTTC. Protein product: CASSPKLAGDHYEQYF.

The chain joins TRBV28 to TRBJ2-7, with 7 bases identical to TRBD1. The CDR3 is made up of 17 amino acids. The ends lost 3 bases at V and 1 base at J; junction bases unmatched: 12. Germline CDR1 is MDHEN and CDR2 is SYDVKM. CDR3 DNA sequence: TGTGCCAGCAGTTTGAATTACGGGACAGAGCTTTCCTACGAGCAGTACTTC. Translating it yields CASSLNYGTELSYEQYF. Full variable domain (outside the CDR3, taken from reference TRBV28 and TRBJ2-7): DVKVTQSSRYLVKRTGEKVFLECVQDMDHENMFWYRQDPGLGLRLIYFSYDVKMKEKGDIPEGYSVSREKKERFSLILESASTNQTSMYLCASSLNYGTELSYEQYFGPGTRLTVT.

The rearrangement joins TRBV15 to TRBJ2-3; the D gene is possibly TRBD2 (6 bases). Germline values: CDR1 LNHNV, CDR2 YYDKDF (reference sequence). The CDR3 loop spans 15 amino acids. V was cut by 3 bases and J by 3 bases, with 13 bases left in between. CDR3: CATSRPRGGTDTQYF. In DNA, the CDR3 is TGTGCCACCAGCAGGCCAAGGGGAGGAACAGATACGCAGTATTTT.

The CDR3 loop reads CAISESVQGHRGTEAFF. CDR3 nucleotides: TGTGCCATCAGTGAGTCGGTACAGGGACACCGGGGCACTGAAGCTTTCTTT. The chain couples TRBV10-3 to TRBJ1-1, with a tentative D call TRBD1 (6 bases). With 0 bases removed from V and 4 bases from J, the gap between germline ends came to 18 bases. From germline, CDR1 is ENHRY and CDR2 SYGVKD. The length of the CDR3 is 17 residues.

In its sample, this clone was seen once. This chain connects TRBV27 to TRBJ2-1; the match to TRBD1 covers 7 bases. V shed 5 bases and J 2 bases; nucleotides not matched to a gene: 6. Germline V lookup: CDR1 MNHEY, CDR2 SMNVEV (reference sequence). The CDR3 length is 15 residues. The CDR3 nucleotides are TGTGCCAGCAGTGCCCCCGGGACAGCCTACAATGAGCAGTTCTTC. Protein: CASSAPGTAYNEQFF.

Of note for this clone: Other DNA sequences in this sample translate to the same CDR3. The chain uses TRBV27 and TRBJ1-1, with a possible D match to TRBD1 (6 bases). The CDR3 loop spans 14 amino acids. CDR1 is MNHEY and CDR2 is SMNVEV in the germline V gene (reference sequence). V was trimmed by 2 bases and J by 3 bases, leaving 10 bases between them. CDR3 in DNA: TGTGCCAGCAGTTTAGGGGGGGCTTACACTGAAGCTTTCTTT. It specifies CASSLGGAYTEAFF.

This clone was seen a single time. The V and J genes are TRBV7-9 and TRBJ2-3, with TRBD2 identical over 7 bases. From germline, CDR1 is SEHNR and CDR2 FQNEAQ (reference sequence). Germline trimming cut 5 bases from V and 2 bases from J; bases unmatched to any gene: 4. CDR3 length: 14 amino acids. This CDR3 reads CASSHSGSTDTQYF. The CDR3 DNA sequence: TGTGCCAGCAGCCATAGCGGGTCCACAGATACGCAGTATTTT.

The CDR3 bases are TGTGCCAGCAGCCGGGACGCCGGCTCCTACGAGCAGTACTTC. Residues: CASSRDAGSYEQYF. The genes are TRBV5-8 and TRBJ2-7; possibly TRBD1 or TRBD2 for D (5 bases each). V was trimmed by 4 bases and J by 0 bases, leaving 11 bases between them. The CDR3 has 14 amino acids. The germline CDR1 and CDR2 sequences are SGHTS and YDEGEE.

The CDR3, as DNA: TGTGCCACCAGCCCCCGGGGCCCCAATCAGCCCCAGCATTTT. It translates to CATSPRGPNQPQHF. This rearrangement joins TRBV15 to TRBJ1-5; weak D call: TRBD1 (5 bases). Germline values: CDR1 LNHNV, CDR2 YYDKDF (reference sequence). This CDR3 is 14 amino acids long. The germline V and J ends were trimmed by 5 bases and 3 bases, with 11 bases remaining between them.

As regards this clone: The same CDR3 is also encoded by other DNA sequences in this sample. The gene calls are TRBV9 and TRBJ2-3; D is unresolved. V dropped 0 bases and J dropped 0 bases, with 8 bases sitting between them. Germline V gene lookup returns CDR1 SGDLS and CDR2 YYNGEE. CDR3 length equals 15 residues. This CDR3 reads CASSVARGSTDTQYF. Here the CDR3 DNA reads TGTGCCAGCAGCGTAGCTCGTGGGAGCACAGATACGCAGTATTTT.

This chain links TRBV5-1 with TRBJ2-1; TRBD1 or TRBD2 may be the D gene (5 bases each). The CDR3 spans 14 residues. The V gene lost 6 bases and the J gene lost 5 bases, with 15 bases spanning the gap. CDR1 SGHRS and CDR2 YFSETQ come from the germline V gene. CDR3 in DNA: TGCGCCAGCATTCGGGACGCCCCGGACAATGAGCAGTTCTTC. Translation gives CASIRDAPDNEQFF.